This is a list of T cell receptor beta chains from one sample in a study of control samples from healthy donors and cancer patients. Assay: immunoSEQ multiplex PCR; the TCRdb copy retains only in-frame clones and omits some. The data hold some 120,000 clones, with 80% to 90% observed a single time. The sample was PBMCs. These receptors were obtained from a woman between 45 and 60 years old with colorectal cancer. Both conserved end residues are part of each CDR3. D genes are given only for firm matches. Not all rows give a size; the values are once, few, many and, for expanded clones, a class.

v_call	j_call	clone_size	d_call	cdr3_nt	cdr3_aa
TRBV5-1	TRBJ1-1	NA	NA	TGCGCCAGCAGCTCACAGGGTAACACTGAAGCTTTCTTT	CASSSQGNTEAFF
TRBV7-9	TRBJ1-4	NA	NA	TGTGCCAGCCGGTTGGGGGATGAAAAACTGTTTTTT	CASRLGDEKLFF
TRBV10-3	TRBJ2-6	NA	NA	TGTGCCATCAGTGAGTCCACAGGCTCTGGGGCCAACGTCCTGACTTTC	CAISESTGSGANVLTF
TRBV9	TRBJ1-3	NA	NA	TGTGCCAGCAGCGTGATGGGCGCTGGAAACACCATATATTTT	CASSVMGAGNTIYF
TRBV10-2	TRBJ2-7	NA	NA	TGCGCCAGCAGTGAAGGGAGCGAGCAGTACTTC	CASSEGSEQYF
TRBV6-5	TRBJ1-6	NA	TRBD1	TGTGCCAGCAGTCCCAGGGGGGTCAGTAATTCACCCCTCCACTTT	CASSPRGVSNSPLHF
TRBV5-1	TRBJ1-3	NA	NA	TGCGCCAGCAGCTTGGAGGGGTACGGAAACACCATATATTTT	CASSLEGYGNTIYF
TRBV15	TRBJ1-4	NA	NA	TGTGCCACCAGCCTTCCACTGGGAGGTTTGATTTTT	CATSLPLGGLIF
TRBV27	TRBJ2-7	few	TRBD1	TGTGCCAGCAGTTACTCGCGGACAGGGAGCTCCTACGAGCAGTACTTC	CASSYSRTGSSYEQYF
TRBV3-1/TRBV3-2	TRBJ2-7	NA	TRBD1	TGTGCCAGCAGCGGGGACAGATCCTACGAGCAGTACTTC	CASSGDRSYEQYF
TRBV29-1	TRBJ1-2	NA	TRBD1	TGCAGCGTTCATAGGACAGGGTCCCTGGGCTACACCTTC	CSVHRTGSLGYTF